This T cell receptor beta chain derives from a study of response to subunit inactivated influenza vaccine. This clonotype showed up just a few times. Its antigen is unidentified. TCRdb reanalysed the RT-PCR reads using MiXCR and keeps one entry per CDR3 protein. The sample includes hundreds of thousands of distinct CDR3 sequences, around 16% seen only once; the top ten take 9.5% to 13%. Germline CDR1 SGHAT, CDR2 FQNNGV. V gave up 5 bases and J gave up 2 bases; unmatched junction bases: 7. This CDR3 contains 16 residues. Overall study findings and caveats: Each seasonal flu vaccination may recruit only limited new T cells, authors suggested.

V is TRBV11-2 and J is TRBJ1-3; 9 bases align to TRBD1. This receptor was identified in a man in his fifties who received an inactivated influenza vaccine. The specimen was PBMCs from blood, collected 11 to 12 days after vaccination. CDR3 residues: CASSPDRGKPGNTIYF. DNA for the CDR3: TGTGCCAGCAGCCCAGACAGGGGGAAGCCTGGAAACACCATATATTTT.